This T cell receptor beta chain was profiled in a study of blood T cell repertoires in COVID-19. The CDR3 runs 17 residues. Germline CDR1 reads MGHDK; CDR2 reads SYGVNS. J gave up 0 bases and V 4 bases, and 6 bases lay outside the gene matches. Under the authors' procedure: Amplifying reference gene primers gave estimates of nucleated cell counts. Clones were read by immunoSEQ multiplex PCR, and TCRdb kept only the in-frame ones, dropping some. V and J calls and clone size are given by that table; D and trimming were obtained from the DNA. The sample lists roughly 100,000 clones, 84% occurring once. This clone was found once.

This sequence was found in a man aged 35 to 55 with active or convalescent COVID-19. Sample: peripheral blood. V gene TRBV25-1 combines with J gene TRBJ1-6; TRBD1 agrees at 7 bases. DNA of the CDR3: TGTGCCAGCAGTGGCGACAGGGAGAGCTCCTATAATTCACCCCTCCACTTT. This encodes CASSGDRESSYNSPLHF. The complete variable domain, with remaining parts taken from reference TRBV25-1 and TRBJ1-6, reads EADIYQTPRYLVIGTGKKITLECSQTMGHDKMYWYQQDPGMELHLIHYSYGVNSTEKGDLSSESTVSRIRTEHFPLTLESARPSHTSQYLCASSGDRESSYNSPLHFGNGTRLTVT.